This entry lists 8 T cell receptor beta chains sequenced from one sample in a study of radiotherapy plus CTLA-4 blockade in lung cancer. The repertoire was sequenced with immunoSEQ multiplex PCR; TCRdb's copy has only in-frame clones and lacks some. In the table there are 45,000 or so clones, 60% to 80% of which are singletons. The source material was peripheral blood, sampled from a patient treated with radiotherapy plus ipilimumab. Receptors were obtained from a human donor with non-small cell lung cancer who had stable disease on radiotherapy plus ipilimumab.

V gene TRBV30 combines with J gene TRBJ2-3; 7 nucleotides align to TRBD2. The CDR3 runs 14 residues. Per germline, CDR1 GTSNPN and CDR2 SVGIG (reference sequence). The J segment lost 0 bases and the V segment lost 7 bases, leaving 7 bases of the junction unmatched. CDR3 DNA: TGTGCCTATTTACCGGGGGGTAGCACAGATACGCAGTATTTT. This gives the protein CAYLPGGSTDTQYF.

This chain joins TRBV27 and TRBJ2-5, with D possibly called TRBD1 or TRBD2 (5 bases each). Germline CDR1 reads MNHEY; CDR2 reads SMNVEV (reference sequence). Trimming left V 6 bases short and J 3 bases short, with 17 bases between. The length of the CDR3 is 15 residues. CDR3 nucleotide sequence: TGTGCCAGCAGATCACGGGACGGCATCAAAGAGACCCAGTACTTC. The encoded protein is CASRSRDGIKETQYF.

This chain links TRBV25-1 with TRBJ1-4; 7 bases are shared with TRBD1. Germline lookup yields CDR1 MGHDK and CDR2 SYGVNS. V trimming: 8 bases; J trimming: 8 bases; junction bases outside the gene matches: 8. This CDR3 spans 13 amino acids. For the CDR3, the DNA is TGTGCCAGCCTAGGAGGGGGCCGAGAAAAACTGTTTTTT. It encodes CASLGGGREKLFF.

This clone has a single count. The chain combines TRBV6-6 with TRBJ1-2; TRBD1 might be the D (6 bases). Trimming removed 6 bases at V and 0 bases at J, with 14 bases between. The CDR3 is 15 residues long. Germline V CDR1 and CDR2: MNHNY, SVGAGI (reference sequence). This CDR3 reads CASRPPGQTNYGYTF. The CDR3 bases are TGTGCCAGCAGGCCACCGGGACAAACTAACTATGGCTACACCTTC.

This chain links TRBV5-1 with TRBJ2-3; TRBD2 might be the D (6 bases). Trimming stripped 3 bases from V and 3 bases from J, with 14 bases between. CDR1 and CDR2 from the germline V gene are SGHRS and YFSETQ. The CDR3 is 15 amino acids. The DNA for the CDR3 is TGCGCCAGCAGCTCACTCGGGGGTGGGACAGATACGCAGTATTTT. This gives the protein CASSSLGGGTDTQYF.

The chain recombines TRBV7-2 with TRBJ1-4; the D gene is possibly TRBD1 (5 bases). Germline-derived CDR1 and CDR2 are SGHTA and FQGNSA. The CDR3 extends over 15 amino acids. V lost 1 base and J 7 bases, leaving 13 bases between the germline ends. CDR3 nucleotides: TGTGCCAGCAGCTTAGGGGGGGTTCGAGGTGAAAAACTGTTTTTT. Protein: CASSLGGVRGEKLFF.

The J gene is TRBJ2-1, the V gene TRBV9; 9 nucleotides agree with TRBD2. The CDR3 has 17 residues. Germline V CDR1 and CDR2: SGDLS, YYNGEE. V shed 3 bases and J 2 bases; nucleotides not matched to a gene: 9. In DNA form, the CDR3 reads TGTGCCAGCAGCGAGTCCGCGGGGGGGAACACCTACAATGAGCAGTTCTTC. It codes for CASSESAGGNTYNEQFF.

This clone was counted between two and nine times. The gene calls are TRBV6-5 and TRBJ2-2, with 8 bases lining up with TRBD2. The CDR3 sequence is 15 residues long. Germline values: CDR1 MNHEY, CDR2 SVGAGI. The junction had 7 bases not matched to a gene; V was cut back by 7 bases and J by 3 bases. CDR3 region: CASIFAGGHTGELFF. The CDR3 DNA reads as TGTGCCAGCATCTTCGCGGGGGGCCACACCGGGGAGCTGTTTTTT.